This T cell receptor (beta chain) stems from a study of blood T cell repertoires in COVID-19. Germline CDR1 is KGHSH and CDR2 is LQKENI. CDR3 length equals 15 residues. V lost 3 bases to trimming and J lost 0 bases, with 12 bases between them. TCRdb keeps only in-frame clones here, not all; method: immunoSEQ multiplex PCR. The sample lists some 520,000 clones, 80% to 90% seen once, with roughly 0.84% in the top ten. Material: peripheral blood. This chain uses TRBV18 with TRBJ2-7; possibly TRBD2 for D (5 bases). The source is a man between 18 and 29 years old with COVID-19, enrolled during active disease. The CDR3 coding sequence is TGTGCCAGCTCACCGAGGGCTCTGAGCTCCTACGAGCAGTACTTC. It yields the protein CASSPRALSSYEQYF. The whole variable domain, filled in from reference TRBV18 and TRBJ2-7, reads NAGVMQNPRHLVRRRGQEARLRCSPMKGHSHVYWYRQLPEEGLKFMVYLQKENIIDESGMPKERFSAEFPKEGPSILRIQQVVRGDSAAYFCASSPRALSSYEQYFGPGTRLTVT.